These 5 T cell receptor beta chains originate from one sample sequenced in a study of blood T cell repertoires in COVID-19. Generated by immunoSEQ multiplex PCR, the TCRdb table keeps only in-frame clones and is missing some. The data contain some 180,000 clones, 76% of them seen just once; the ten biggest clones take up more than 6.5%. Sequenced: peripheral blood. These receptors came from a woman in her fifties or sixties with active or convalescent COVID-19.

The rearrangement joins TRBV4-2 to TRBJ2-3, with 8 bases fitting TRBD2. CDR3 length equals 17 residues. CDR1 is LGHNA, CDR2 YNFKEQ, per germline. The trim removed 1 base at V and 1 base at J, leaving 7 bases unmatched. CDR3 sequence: CASSQGWRGVGTDTQYF. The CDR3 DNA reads TGTGCCAGCAGCCAAGGATGGCGGGGGGTTGGCACAGATACGCAGTATTTT.

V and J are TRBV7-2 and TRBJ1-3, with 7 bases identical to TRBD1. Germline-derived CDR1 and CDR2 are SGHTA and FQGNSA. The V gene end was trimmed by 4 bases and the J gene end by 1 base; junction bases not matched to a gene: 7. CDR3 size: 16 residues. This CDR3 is CASSSGTVTSGNTIYF. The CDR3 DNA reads TGTGCCAGCAGCTCAGGGACAGTAACTTCTGGAAACACCATATATTTT.

The CDR3 region has the DNA TGTGCCAGCAGCTTTGACACTAGCAATCAGCCCCAGCATTTT. It codes for CASSFDTSNQPQHF. The rearrangement uses TRBV7-9 and TRBJ1-5; D is uncertain. The CDR3 consists of 14 residues. Germline V gene data show CDR1 as SEHNR and CDR2 as FQNEAQ (reference sequence). V lost 3 bases to trimming and J lost 0 bases, with 6 bases between them.

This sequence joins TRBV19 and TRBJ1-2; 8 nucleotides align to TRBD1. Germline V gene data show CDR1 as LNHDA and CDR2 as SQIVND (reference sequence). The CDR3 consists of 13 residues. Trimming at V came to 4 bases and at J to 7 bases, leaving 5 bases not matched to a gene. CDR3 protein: CASSTGQALGYTF. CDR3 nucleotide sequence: TGTGCCAGTAGTACGGGACAGGCTCTTGGCTACACCTTC.

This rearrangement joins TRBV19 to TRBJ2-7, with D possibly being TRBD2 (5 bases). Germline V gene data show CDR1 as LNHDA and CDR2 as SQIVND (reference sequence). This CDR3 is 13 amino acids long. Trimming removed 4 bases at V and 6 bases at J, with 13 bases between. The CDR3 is CASSTSGKIEQYF. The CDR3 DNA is TGTGCCAGTAGTACTTCCGGGAAAATCGAGCAGTACTTC.